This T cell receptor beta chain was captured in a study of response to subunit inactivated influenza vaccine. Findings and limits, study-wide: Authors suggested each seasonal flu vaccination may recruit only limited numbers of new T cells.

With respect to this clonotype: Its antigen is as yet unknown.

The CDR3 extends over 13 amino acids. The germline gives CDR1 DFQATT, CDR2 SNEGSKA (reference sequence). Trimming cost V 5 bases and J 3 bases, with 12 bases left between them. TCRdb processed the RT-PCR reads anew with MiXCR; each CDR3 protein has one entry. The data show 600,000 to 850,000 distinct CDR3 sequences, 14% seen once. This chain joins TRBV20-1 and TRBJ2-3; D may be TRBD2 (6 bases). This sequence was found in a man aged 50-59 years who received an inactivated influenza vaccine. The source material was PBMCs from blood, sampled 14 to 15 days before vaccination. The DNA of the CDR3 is TGCAGTGCTGGACTACAGCGGACAGATACGCAGTATTTT. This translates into CSAGLQRTDTQYF.